This TCR beta chain came from a study of T cells in Graves' hyperthyroidism and ophthalmopathy. General observations from the study: A 13 V-J signature model discriminated ophthalmopathy versus stable hyperthyroidism.

The sample holds many counts of this clonotype. The antigen remains unidentified. The CDR3 covers 16 residues. Trimming took off 8 bases at V and 4 bases at J, with 23 bases between the two ends. The germline gives CDR1 SNHLY, CDR2 FYNNEI. PBMCs were obtained from 10 ml fresh peripheral blood. The source material, RNA transcripts, was used to amplify TCR beta CDR3 regions. Initially, a first-round RT-PCR of the TCR CDR3 employed the HTBI primer set. TCRdb redid the calling of the multiplex PCR reads with MiXCR, one entry per CDR3 protein. The table shows approximately 400,000 distinct CDR3 sequences, with approximately 15% occurring only once.

This clonotype was sampled from a woman younger than 30 with Graves' hyperthyroidism that later progressed to Graves' ophthalmopathy. J is TRBJ1-2 and V is TRBV2; D is possibly TRBD1 (5 bases). The specimen sequenced was blood. Here the CDR3 DNA reads TGTGCCAGCGGGGGGATACTCCGGGACCATATCTATGGCTACACCTTC. Its protein product is CASGGILRDHIYGYTF.